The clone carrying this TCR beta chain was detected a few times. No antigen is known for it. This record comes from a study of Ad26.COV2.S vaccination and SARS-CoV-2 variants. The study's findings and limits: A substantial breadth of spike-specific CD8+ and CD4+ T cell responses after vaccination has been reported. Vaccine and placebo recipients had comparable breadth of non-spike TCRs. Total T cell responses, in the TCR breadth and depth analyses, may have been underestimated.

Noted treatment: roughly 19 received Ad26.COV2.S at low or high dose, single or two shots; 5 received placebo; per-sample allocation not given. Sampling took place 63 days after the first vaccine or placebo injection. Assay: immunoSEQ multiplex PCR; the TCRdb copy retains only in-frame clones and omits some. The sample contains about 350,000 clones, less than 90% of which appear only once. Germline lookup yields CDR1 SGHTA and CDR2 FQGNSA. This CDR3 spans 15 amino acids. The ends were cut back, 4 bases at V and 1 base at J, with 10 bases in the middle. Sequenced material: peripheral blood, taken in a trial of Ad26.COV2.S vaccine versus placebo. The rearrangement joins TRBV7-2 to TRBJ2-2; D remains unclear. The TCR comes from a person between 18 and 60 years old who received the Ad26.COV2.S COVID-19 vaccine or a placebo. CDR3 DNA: TGTGCCAGCAGCTACCCCTCGGAGAACACCGGGGAGCTGTTTTTT. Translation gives CASSYPSENTGELFF.